The rows below give T cell receptor beta chains drawn from one sample of a study of blood T cell repertoires in COVID-19. Some clones are missing from TCRdb's copy, which holds only in-frame ones; the method was immunoSEQ multiplex PCR. The sample has 100,000 to 130,000 clones, just over 85% seen once. Sequenced sample: peripheral blood. The origin of the receptors is a human donor in a cohort sampled during active COVID-19. Each CDR3 is given with its conserved first and last residue. D genes are given only for firm matches. Size tells how often a clone was seen (once, few, many) or the class of an expanded clone, and some rows leave it out.

size: -
D: TRBD1
V: TRBV4-2
J: TRBJ2-5
DNA: TGTGCCAGCAGCCATCTGGGACAGGGTCAAGAGACCCAGTACTTC
CDR3: CASSHLGQGQETQYF

size: -
D: TRBD2
V: TRBV24-1
J: TRBJ2-3
DNA: TGTGCCACTTCTTTCAAGCGGGAGCGACGCACAGATACGCAGTATTTT
CDR3: CATSFKRERRTDTQYF

size: -
D: TRBD2
V: TRBV7-3
J: TRBJ2-5
DNA: TGTGCCAGCAGCTTTTCGGGAGGCGGTGAAACCCAGTACTTC
CDR3: CASSFSGGGETQYF

size: -
D: TRBD1
V: TRBV12-3/TRBV12-4
J: TRBJ2-7
DNA: TGTGCCAGCAGTTTAGCCAGGGGGTACGAGCAGTACTTC
CDR3: CASSLARGYEQYF

size: once
D: TRBD1
V: TRBV11-2
J: TRBJ2-7
DNA: TGTGCCAGCAGCTTTGGGACAGGGGAGTACGAGCAGTACTTC
CDR3: CASSFGTGEYEQYF

size: -
D: -
V: TRBV27
J: TRBJ1-6
DNA: TGTGCCAGCAGTTTCCTGTCTCGGGGAAATTCACCCCTCCACTTT
CDR3: CASSFLSRGNSPLHF

size: once
D: -
V: TRBV6-5
J: TRBJ1-2
DNA: TGTGCCAGCAGTTACGGGCCAGCTAACTATGGCTACACCTTC
CDR3: CASSYGPANYGYTF

size: -
D: -
V: TRBV7-8
J: TRBJ2-7
DNA: TGTGCCAGCAGCTTGGGTGGGCTTGCCGGGCAGTACTTC
CDR3: CASSLGGLAGQYF

size: -
D: -
V: TRBV25-1
J: TRBJ2-2
DNA: TGTGCCAGCAGTGTTCCCTATCTTGGAGGGGACACCGGGGAGCTGTTTTTT
CDR3: CASSVPYLGGDTGELFF

size: -
D: TRBD1
V: TRBV11-3
J: TRBJ2-2
DNA: TGTGCCAGCAGCCCCGGACAGGGAGAACCCGGGGAGCTGTTTTTT
CDR3: CASSPGQGEPGELFF

size: few
D: -
V: TRBV7-8
J: TRBJ1-6
DNA: TGTGCCAGCAGCCTCACGGACAGCGCTAATTCACCCCTCCACTTT
CDR3: CASSLTDSANSPLHF

size: -
D: -
V: TRBV19
J: TRBJ2-2
DNA: TGTGCCAGTAGTATCCGAGAGGCCAGGGAGCTGTTTTTT
CDR3: CASSIREARELFF

size: many
D: TRBD2
V: TRBV6-5
J: TRBJ2-7
DNA: TGTGCCAGCAGTTCATCCGGGACTAGCATACGGGAGCAGTACTTC
CDR3: CASSSSGTSIREQYF

size: few
D: -
V: TRBV7-9
J: TRBJ1-2
DNA: TGTGCCAGCAGCTTCCCGTCACGAGGAGACTATGGCTACACCTTC
CDR3: CASSFPSRGDYGYTF

size: -
D: TRBD1
V: TRBV7-9
J: TRBJ1-6
DNA: TGTGCCAGCAGCTTAGGCGGGACAGGGGGCTTCAATTCACCCCTCCACTTT
CDR3: CASSLGGTGGFNSPLHF

size: -
D: -
V: TRBV6-1
J: TRBJ1-2
DNA: TGTGCCAGCAGTGAACCAGTCTATGGCTACACCTTC
CDR3: CASSEPVYGYTF

size: -
D: TRBD1
V: TRBV6-5
J: TRBJ1-2
DNA: TGTGCCAGCCGGGACAGCGCCTATGGCTACACCTTC
CDR3: CASRDSAYGYTF

size: -
D: -
V: TRBV7-9
J: TRBJ2-1
DNA: TGTGCCAGCAGCTTACTAGTAAATGAGCAGTTCTTC
CDR3: CASSLLVNEQFF

size: -
D: -
V: TRBV6-5
J: TRBJ1-3
DNA: TGTGCCAGCAGCGACACACCAAGCTCTGGAAACACCATATATTTT
CDR3: CASSDTPSSGNTIYF

size: -
D: TRBD2
V: TRBV28
J: TRBJ2-1
DNA: TGTGCCAGCAGTTTAGGGACTAGCGGGGGGGCCAATGAGCAGTTCTTC
CDR3: CASSLGTSGGANEQFF

size: -
D: -
V: TRBV18
J: TRBJ2-7
DNA: TGTGCCAGCTCACCGACGACAGAAGGGGAGCAGTACTTC
CDR3: CASSPTTEGEQYF

size: once
D: -
V: TRBV11-1
J: TRBJ2-4
DNA: TGTGCCAGCAGCTCGGAGCTCCTAGCCAAAAACATTCAGTACTTC
CDR3: CASSSELLAKNIQYF

size: once
D: -
V: TRBV19
J: TRBJ2-2
DNA: TGTGCCAGTAGTATAGATCTCTCCCAGACCGGGGAGCTGTTTTTT
CDR3: CASSIDLSQTGELFF

size: -
D: -
V: TRBV6-5
J: TRBJ1-1
DNA: TGTGCCAGCAGCTCAGGGGAAGGCACTGAAGCTTTCTTT
CDR3: CASSSGEGTEAFF

size: few
D: TRBD1
V: TRBV6-5
J: TRBJ1-2
DNA: TGTGCCAGCAGTTATGGAGGACAGGTCAACTATGGCTACACCTTC
CDR3: CASSYGGQVNYGYTF

size: -
D: -
V: TRBV12-2
J: TRBJ1-3
DNA: TGTGCAAGTCGCTTGTGTCCTCTCGACGTTAACCAGGAACTTTTT
CDR3: CASRLCPLDVNQELF

size: -
D: -
V: TRBV15
J: TRBJ1-6
DNA: TGTGCCACCAGCACCGGGACTAACGGGAATTCACCCCTCCACTTT
CDR3: CATSTGTNGNSPLHF

size: -
D: TRBD2
V: TRBV5-1
J: TRBJ2-1
DNA: TGCGCCAGCAGCTTGACAACGGGGACTATGAATGAGCAGTTCTTC
CDR3: CASSLTTGTMNEQFF

size: -
D: -
V: TRBV11-2
J: TRBJ1-3
DNA: TGTGCCAGCAGCTTAGGAGGGTTGGGAAACACCATATATTTT
CDR3: CASSLGGLGNTIYF

size: -
D: -
V: TRBV19
J: TRBJ2-1
DNA: TGTGCCAGTACCCCAGTCCAGAGCGGGTACAATGAGCAGTTCTTC
CDR3: CASTPVQSGYNEQFF

size: -
D: -
V: TRBV30
J: TRBJ1-2
DNA: TGTGCCTGGAGCCCACAGAAAACCTATGGCTACACCTTC
CDR3: CAWSPQKTYGYTF

size: -
D: TRBD1
V: TRBV28
J: TRBJ1-4
DNA: TGTGCCAGCAGCTCGTCCGGGACAGGGAAGGAAAAACTGTTTTTT
CDR3: CASSSSGTGKEKLFF